Sequencing of this T cell receptor (beta chain) was carried out in a study of vaccination and CD4 T cells after COVID-19. Study details: Stimulation of cells relied on overlapping spike peptides derived from SARS-CoV-2, HCoV-NL63, HCoV-OC43 and HCoV-229E. Whole-study findings and limits: A median 86.3% of convalescent patients' SARS-CoV-2-reactive clones emerged only after vaccination.

Treatment noted: approximately 9-day PBMC culture with coronavirus spike peptide pools or control peptides (ViraFEST assay). Following expansion of antigen-specific T cells with peptide pools, ViraFEST then sequenced TCRs. The assay that was used to sequence DNA from cultured CD4+ T cells was the Oncomine TCR Beta short-read assay. MiXCR was run by TCRdb on the PCR reads, yielding one entry per CDR3 protein. The profile shows over 15,000 distinct CDR3 sequences, approximately 73% of them singletons. V was cut by 4 bases and J by 5 bases, with 14 bases left in between. The CDR3 contains 14 residues. Germline CDR1 and CDR2: SGHTA and FQGNSA. Turning to this clonotype: The antigen remains undetermined.

The sequenced material came from CD4+ T cells from blood, cultured in vitro. This sequence was found in a human donor who had recovered from COVID-19. This sequence joins TRBV7-2 and TRBJ2-5, with D uncertain. In DNA, the CDR3 is TGTGCCAGCAGCTCGGGCGGAAGTCGGGAGACCCAGTACTTC. It encodes CASSSGGSRETQYF.